Sequencing of this T cell receptor beta chain was carried out in a study of memory CD4+ T cells and cytomegalovirus serostatus. Across the whole study: Donors were healthy Belgian adults, 9 or 10 CMV seropositive and approximately 23 seronegative.

V shed 0 bases and J shed 0 bases, with 6 bases lying between them. There are 15 residues in the CDR3. The germline V gene encodes CDR1 SGHRS and CDR2 YFSETQ. Details on this clone: The antigen is not known.

The sort gate was single viable CD3+CD4+CD8-CD45RO+ cells for memory CD4+ T cells. Notes on the study in general: Each of around 69 CMV-associated TCRbeta sequences occurred in one to five individuals.

TCRdb's table, derived via immunoSEQ multiplex PCR, lists solely in-frame clones and lacks some. This table holds some 87,000 clones, around 80% found once. The sequenced sample was memory CD4+ T cells from blood. This receptor was taken from an adult in good health and CMV-seropositive. The chain recombines TRBV5-1 with TRBJ1-4, with a tentative D call TRBD1 (5 bases). The chain's CDR3 is CASSLGGATNEKLFF. The CDR3 nucleotides read TGCGCCAGCAGCTTGGGGGGGGCAACTAATGAAAAACTGTTTTTT.